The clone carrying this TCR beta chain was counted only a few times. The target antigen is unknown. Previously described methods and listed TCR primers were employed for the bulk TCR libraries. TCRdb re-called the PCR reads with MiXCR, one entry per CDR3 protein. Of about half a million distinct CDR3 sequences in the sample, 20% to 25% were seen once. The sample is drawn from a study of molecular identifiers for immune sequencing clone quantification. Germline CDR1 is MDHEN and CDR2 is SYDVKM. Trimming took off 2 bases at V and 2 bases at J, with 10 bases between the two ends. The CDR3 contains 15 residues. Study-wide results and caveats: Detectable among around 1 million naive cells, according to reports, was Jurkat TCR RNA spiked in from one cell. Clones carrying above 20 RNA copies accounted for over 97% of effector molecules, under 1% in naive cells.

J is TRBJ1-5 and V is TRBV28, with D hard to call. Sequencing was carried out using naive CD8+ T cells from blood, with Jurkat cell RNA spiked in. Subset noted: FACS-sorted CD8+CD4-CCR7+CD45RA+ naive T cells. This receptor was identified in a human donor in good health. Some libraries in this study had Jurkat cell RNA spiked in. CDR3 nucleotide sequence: TGTGCCAGCAGTTTAGGCCTAGGAGGCAATCAGCCCCAGCATTTT. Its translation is CASSLGLGGNQPQHF.